This T cell receptor (beta chain) came from a study of T-cell reconstitution after alpha-beta-depleted transplantation in children. A TCRbeta library incorporating unique molecular identifiers was prepared. Each CDR3 protein is one row after TCRdb ran MiXCR on the PCR reads. Of around 480,000 distinct CDR3 sequences detected, approximately 29% appear once; the ten largest clones hold 2% to 3%. V was pared by 1 base and J by 4 bases, with 3 bases between. The CDR3 covers 12 residues. CDR1 and CDR2 from the germline V gene are SGHDN and FVKESK. This clonotype showed up many times. Sequenced material: PBMCs from the stem cell graft donor, taken from the stem cell graft. The chain uses TRBV14 and TRBJ2-3, with unresolved D. This sequence was found in a human donor who donated a stem cell graft to a child with aplastic anemia. CDR3 sequence: CASSQVPDTQYF. In DNA, the CDR3 is TGTGCCAGCAGCCAAGTCCCAGATACGCAGTATTTT.